Listed here are 7 T cell receptor delta chains from one sample, sequenced in a study of gamma-delta T cells after stem cell transplantation. TCRdb applied CATT to the RT-PCR reads for clone calling. The data hold 2,500 or so delta-chain clones, with around 3.1% observed a single time. The sequenced material came from gamma-delta T cells. These TCRs come from a human donor. It is not recorded whose cells these are; they may come from a transplant donor.

This clone occurred a few times. The mismatch at residue 15 between this DNA's translation and the TCRdb protein of a much larger clone likely reflects a read error; the protein shown is translated from the DNA. This chain's CDR3 is CALGEPLGLRDSGDSSPYTDKLIF. The CDR3 coding sequence is TGTGCTCTTGGGGAACCCCTCGGCTTGCGGGACTCTGGGGACTCATCCCCGTACACCGATAAACTCATCTTT. This chain connects TRDV1 to TRDJ1; tentative D call: TRDD3 (6 bases). Trimming cost V 1 base and J 0 bases, with 36 bases left between them. CDR1 is TSWWSYY, CDR2 QGS, per germline. CDR3 length: 24 amino acids.

As concerns this clone: For this DNA, TCRdb reports the protein of a much larger clone, which diverges at residue 3, most likely from a read error; the protein presented here is translated directly from the DNA. The CDR3 bases are TGTGCCCGTGACCCCGTACTGGGGGATACGCGTAGTACCGATAAACTCATCTTT. Its translation is CARDPVLGDTRSTDKLIF. J is TRDJ1 and V is TRDV2, with 13 bases matching TRDD3. Looked up from germline, CDR1 is GEAIGNYY and CDR2 is EKD. This CDR3 contains 18 residues.

As concerns this clone: This DNA's translation and the protein TCRdb lists, from a much larger clone, do not match at residue 9, likely due to a read error; the protein shown is translated from the DNA. V is TRDV2 and J is TRDJ1; the D gene is possibly TRDD3 (6 bases). The germline V gene encodes CDR1 GEAIGNYY and CDR2 EKD. The V end was cut by 0 bases, the J end by 2 bases, with 18 bases between. This CDR3 region has 17 residues. The CDR3 loop is CACDTVARRGETDKLIF. The CDR3 DNA follows: TGTGCCTGTGACACCGTGGCGCGGCGGGGGGAGACCGATAAACTCATCTTT.

This clone was found a few times. A read error likely explains why the TCRdb protein, taken from a much larger clone, differs from this DNA's translation at residue 11; the protein shown is translated from the DNA. The chain has TRDV2 and TRDJ1; 12 nucleotides line up with TRDD3. This CDR3 comprises 16 residues. Germline assignment: CDR1 GEAIGNYY and CDR2 EKD. V gave up 0 bases and J gave up 3 bases; unmatched junction bases: 4. The CDR3 region is CACDTVSGGYADKLIF. DNA for the CDR3: TGTGCCTGTGACACCGTGTCTGGGGGATACGCCGATAAACTCATCTTT.

The rearrangement joins TRDV2 to TRDJ1; 11 bases are a match to TRDD3. The CDR3 sequence is 17 residues long. The germline CDR1 and CDR2 sequences are GEAIGNYY and EKD. Trimming removed 3 bases from V and 3 bases from J; junction bases left unmatched: 11. CDR3 sequence (DNA): TGTGCCTGTGACCTCATTCCTCTGGGGGATACTCCCGATAAACTCATCTTT. Translation: CACDLIPLGDTPDKLIF.

About this clone itself: A read error may be the cause here, since a much bigger clone is one base away. Other DNA variants within this sample encode the same CDR3. The gene calls are TRDV2 and TRDJ1, with 13 nucleotides matching TRDD3. Per the germline V gene, CDR1 is GEAIGNYY and CDR2 is EKD. The CDR3 extends over 19 amino acids. For the CDR3, the DNA is TGTGCCTGCGACACATTACTGGGGGATACGGGTCAAGACACCGATAAACTCATCTTT. It translates to CACDTLLGDTGQDTDKLIF.

Of note for this clone: The amino acid sequence in TCRdb belongs to a much larger clone and departs from this DNA's translation at residue 11, likely a sequencing read error; the sequence shown is translated from the DNA. The rearrangement links TRDV2 to TRDJ1, with 10 bases identical to TRDD3. The germline CDR1 and CDR2 sequences are GEAIGNYY and EKD. The junction had 8 bases not matched to a gene; V was cut back by 1 base and J by 1 base. The CDR3 loop spans 17 amino acids. The DNA for the CDR3 is TGTGCCTGTGACACATTACTGGGGGATCACCCCACCGATAAACTCATCTTT. Translating it yields CACDTLLGDHPTDKLIF.